Below are 25 T cell receptor beta chains sequenced from a single sample in a study of blood T cells in healthy people across ages. A sample-barcoded 5' primer and a J-beta primer mix were used in a second PCR of roughly 6 to 12 cycles. TCRdb reprocessed the 5' RACE reads with MiXCR, giving one entry per CDR3 protein. The top ten hold around 2.1% of the sample, which has 1.5 million to 2 million distinct CDR3 sequences, about 50% seen once. Sequencing was done on a sample of blood. Receptor source: a woman in her thirties or forties in good health.

In this sample, this clonotype turned up many times. The chain couples TRBV6-1 to TRBJ2-7, with 7 bases that match TRBD2. Germline-derived CDR1 and CDR2 are MNHNS and SASEGT. The CDR3 covers 15 residues. Germline trimming cut 2 bases from V and 2 bases from J; bases unmatched to any gene: 6. This CDR3 reads CASSEKAGEAYEQYF. The CDR3 DNA is TGTGCCAGCAGTGAAAAGGCGGGGGAGGCCTACGAGCAGTACTTC.

The chain joins TRBV4-3 to TRBJ2-3, with D possibly being TRBD1 (6 bases). Trimming shortened V by 3 bases and J by 5 bases, and 12 bases separated the two germline ends. This CDR3 has 14 residues. Germline V gene lookup returns CDR1 LGHNA and CDR2 YSLEER. The CDR3 DNA follows: TGCGCCAGCAGCCAGGCCTGGACAGTAGATACGCAGTATTTT. Translating it yields CASSQAWTVDTQYF.

The chain employs TRBV7-2 and TRBJ1-2, with 9 bases aligning to TRBD1. CDR1 SGHTA and CDR2 FQGNSA come from the germline V gene. This CDR3 spans 13 amino acids. The V gene end was trimmed by 5 bases and the J gene end by 6 bases; junction bases not matched to a gene: 4. The CDR3 reads CASSARDRDGYTF. The DNA for the CDR3 is TGTGCCAGCAGCGCCCGGGACAGGGATGGCTACACCTTC.

The chain links TRBV20-1 to TRBJ2-5; perhaps TRBD2 as D (7 bases). The assigned J gene may be wrong: the sequence end matches TRBJ2-7 better. The CDR3 is made up of 14 amino acids. In germline, CDR1 is DFQATT, CDR2 SNEGSKA (reference sequence). CDR3 sequence: CSVQGGAPRNEQYF. The CDR3 nucleotides are TGCAGTGTTCAAGGGGGGGCTCCCCGGAACGAGCAGTACTTC.

The genes are TRBV7-2 and TRBJ2-3; 8 bases are a match to TRBD2. The CDR3 runs to 16 residues. Germline V gene sequence: CDR1 SGHTA, CDR2 FQGNSA. Trimming at V came to 1 base and at J to 4 bases, leaving 7 bases not matched to a gene. CDR3 sequence reads: CASSLGVERGPDTQYF. The DNA for the CDR3 is TGTGCCAGCAGCTTAGGGGTGGAGCGGGGGCCAGATACGCAGTATTTT.

The chain carries TRBV6-6 and TRBJ2-3, with 8 bases that match TRBD2. CDR1 MNHNY and CDR2 SVGAGI come from the germline V gene (reference sequence). Trimming at V came to 1 base and at J to 5 bases, leaving 8 bases not matched to a gene. This CDR3 is built from 16 residues. CDR3 sequence: CASSYFAGGDKDTQYF. DNA of the CDR3: TGTGCCAGCAGTTACTTCGCGGGGGGCGATAAAGATACGCAGTATTTT.

J is TRBJ1-1 and V is TRBV6-1; unclear D gene. The CDR3 runs to 14 residues. V was shortened by 6 bases and J by 5 bases, with 16 bases between the two germline ends. The germline V gene encodes CDR1 MNHNS and CDR2 SASEGT. CDR3 residues: CASRAAYRGTEAFF. CDR3 bases: TGTGCCAGCAGAGCAGCCTACCGAGGGACTGAAGCTTTCTTT.

The rearrangement uses TRBV29-1 and TRBJ2-5; D is unclear. Germline CDR1 reads SQVTM; CDR2 reads ANQGSEA. CDR3 length equals 14 residues. V lost 1 base, J lost 2 bases, and 11 bases lay in between. Written as DNA, the CDR3 is TGCAGCGTTGAAGGGTGGCAGAGACAAGAGACCCAGTACTTC. Its protein product is CSVEGWQRQETQYF.

The rearrangement uses TRBV20-1 and TRBJ1-5, with 7 bases fitting TRBD1. CDR1 and CDR2 from the germline V gene are DFQATT and SNEGSKA (reference sequence). With V trimmed by 2 bases and J by 0 bases, 10 bases remained unmatched. This CDR3 contains 17 residues. For the CDR3, the DNA is TGCAGTGCTAGACTCACCCCGGGACAGAATAGCAATCAGCCCCAGCATTTT. It translates to CSARLTPGQNSNQPQHF.

This clonotype came up a few times. The chain carries TRBV12-3 or TRBV12-4 and TRBJ2-3; D possibly corresponds to TRBD1 (5 bases). This CDR3 is 14 amino acids long. Trimming left V 6 bases short and J 2 bases short, with 12 bases between. CDR3 sequence reads: CASSIGVNTDTQYF. CDR3 coding DNA: TGTGCCAGCAGCATAGGGGTAAACACAGATACGCAGTATTTT.

V is TRBV3-1 and J is TRBJ1-1; D unresolved. Germline CDR1 reads LGHDT; CDR2 reads YNNKEL (reference sequence). CDR3 length equals 15 residues. With 2 bases removed from V and 0 bases from J, the gap between germline ends came to 10 bases. CDR3: CASSQFGRMNTEAFF. The CDR3 coding sequence is TGTGCCAGCAGCCAATTCGGACGGATGAACACTGAAGCTTTCTTT.

This chain links TRBV7-3 with TRBJ2-5; either TRBD1 or TRBD2 may fit D (5 bases each). V lost 9 bases, J lost 11 bases, and 28 bases lay in between. In germline, CDR1 is SGHTA, CDR2 FQGTGA. The CDR3 totals 15 residues. CDR3 loop: CARDRDASTYNEQYF. In nucleotides, the CDR3 is TGTGCCAGGGACCGGGACGCCAGTACCTACAATGAGCAGTACTTC.

The chain employs TRBV9 and TRBJ2-4; 8 bases match TRBD2. The assigned J gene may be wrong: the sequence end matches TRBJ2-5 better. Germline lookup yields CDR1 SGDLS and CDR2 YYNGEE. This CDR3 has 16 residues. This CDR3 is CASSVHSGGGQETQYF. CDR3 DNA sequence: TGTGCCAGCAGCGTACACAGCGGGGGTGGCCAAGAGACCCAGTACTTC.

The chain carries TRBV27 and TRBJ2-6, with 8 bases fitting TRBD1. Germline CDR1 MNHEY, CDR2 SMNVEV (reference sequence). CDR3 length equals 18 residues. Trimming took 2 bases from V and 0 from J; bases not matched to a gene: 6. This chain's CDR3 is CASSLRWTGSSGANVLTF. For the CDR3, the DNA is TGTGCCAGCAGTTTAAGGTGGACAGGGAGCTCTGGGGCCAACGTCCTGACTTTC.

The rearrangement joins TRBV20-1 to TRBJ2-5; 13 nucleotides match TRBD2. TRBJ2-7 matches the DNA end more closely, so the J call is doubtful. The CDR3 is 14 residues long. The germline V gene encodes CDR1 DFQATT and CDR2 SNEGSKA (reference sequence). The CDR3 DNA reads TGCAGTGCTATGAGGACTAGCGGGGGTTACGAGCAGTACTTC. Amino acids: CSAMRTSGGYEQYF.

This clonotype has just a few counts. The chain links TRBV4-2 to TRBJ2-1, with TRBD2 identical over 8 bases. The germline V gene encodes CDR1 LGHNA and CDR2 YNFKEQ. V was clipped by 8 bases and J by 4 bases; unmatched bases: 10. CDR3 length: 15 amino acids. CDR3 protein: CASSQGSGDYNEQFF. As DNA, the CDR3 is TGTGCCAGCTCCCAGGGTAGCGGGGATTACAATGAGCAGTTCTTC.

This clonotype was observed a handful of times. The chain has TRBV20-1 and TRBJ1-5; the match to TRBD1 covers 9 bases. CDR3 length: 13 amino acids. V was pared by 6 bases and J by 5 bases, with 5 bases of the junction left unmatched. Germline-derived CDR1 and CDR2 are DFQATT and SNEGSKA (reference sequence). CDR3 bases: TGCAGTGCCCACGGACAGGGGCATCAGCCCCAGCATTTT. Residues: CSAHGQGHQPQHF.

The chain joins TRBV6-2 or TRBV6-3 to TRBJ2-1, with 13 bases lining up with TRBD2. Losses at the gene ends were 5 bases for V and 1 base for J; bases not matched to a gene: 5. Germline V gene data show CDR1 as MNHEY and CDR2 as SVGEGT. There are 17 residues in the CDR3. CDR3: CASSRLAGGKSYNEQFF. Here the CDR3 DNA reads TGTGCCAGCAGTCGACTAGCGGGGGGCAAATCCTACAATGAGCAGTTCTTC.

The genes are TRBV6-2 or TRBV6-3 and TRBJ2-4; the match to TRBD1 covers 9 bases. Germline V gives CDR1 MNHEY, CDR2 SVGEGT. This CDR3 is built from 18 residues. V dropped 0 bases and J dropped 0; count of bases not matched to a gene: 6. The chain's CDR3 is CASSYSTGGVKAKNIQYF. Here the CDR3 DNA reads TGTGCCAGCAGTTACTCGACAGGGGGAGTGAAAGCCAAAAACATTCAGTACTTC.

This clonotype came up a few times. The chain links TRBV5-1 to TRBJ1-2, with D perhaps TRBD1 (6 bases). V lost 4 bases to trimming and J lost 4 bases, with 17 bases between them. The CDR3 is 15 amino acids. Germline V gene sequence: CDR1 SGHRS, CDR2 YFSETQ. CDR3 amino acids: CASSGASGGSYGYTF. CDR3 nucleotide sequence: TGCGCCAGCAGCGGAGCCTCCGGGGGCAGCTATGGCTACACCTTC.

This clonotype was observed once. The J gene is TRBJ1-2, the V gene TRBV28; D uncertain. Germline V lookup: CDR1 MDHEN, CDR2 SYDVKM. CDR3 length: 12 residues. V gave up 3 bases and J gave up 7 bases, with 9 bases separating them. CDR3 nucleotide sequence: TGTGCCAGCAGTTTTCAGTATCTTGGCTACACCTTC. Its protein product is CASSFQYLGYTF.

This clonotype was counted a few times. The chain joins TRBV4-1 to TRBJ2-3, with D unclear. There are 13 residues in the CDR3. The germline gives CDR1 MGHRA, CDR2 YSYEKL. Trimming shortened V by 3 bases and J by 5 bases, and 9 bases separated the two germline ends. The CDR3 reads CASSQAQRDTQYF. The CDR3, as DNA: TGCGCCAGCAGCCAGGCCCAGCGAGATACGCAGTATTTT.

In this sample, this clonotype turned up a few times. The CDR3, as DNA: TGTGCCAGCAGTTCCTTTATGCGGGAGACCCAGTACTTC. This encodes CASSSFMRETQYF. The chain uses TRBV12-3 or TRBV12-4 and TRBJ2-5, with no clear D. With 4 bases removed from V and 5 bases from J, the gap between germline ends came to 11 bases. This CDR3 has 13 amino acids.

CDR3 nucleotides: TGTGCCAGCAGCGTATCCCAGGGAGGGACCCAGTACTTC. Residues: CASSVSQGGTQYF. The gene calls are TRBV9 and TRBJ2-5, with D perhaps TRBD2 (6 bases). Looked up from germline, CDR1 is SGDLS and CDR2 is YYNGEE. The V gene lost 1 base and the J gene lost 7 bases, with 11 bases spanning the gap. This CDR3 region has 13 residues.

This chain links TRBV2 with TRBJ2-5; the D is unclear. CDR1 is SNHLY, CDR2 FYNNEI, per germline. Trimming removed 4 bases at V and 11 bases at J, with 11 bases between. The CDR3 extends over 11 amino acids. The CDR3 nucleotides are TGTGCCAGCAGTGTTAGACAAGGGCAGTACTTC. Translation gives CASSVRQGQYF.